This T cell receptor (beta chain) was retrieved from a study of T cell repertoires in cytomegalovirus infection. Study as a whole: The public TCR beta signatures pointed to both CMV infection and matching HLA type.

Study-level results: Identification of carriers of CMV plus the relevant HLA was performed using cumulative public TCR beta family frequency. Predominance within the ex vivo response was attributable to HLA-C-restricted CMV-specific TCR beta clonotypes.

Comments on this clonotype: Its specificity is not known. This sequence may be a read error, since a much larger clone differs from it by one base.

The CDR3 length is 13 residues. The V gene lost 6 bases and the J gene lost 2 bases, with 9 bases spanning the gap. In TCRdb, the reads were re-called with MiXCR into one record per CDR3 protein. Here the sample spans about 400,000 distinct CDR3 sequences, over 15% being singletons. The sequenced material came from PBMCs. This chain uses TRBV12-3 or TRBV12-4 with TRBJ2-3, with D unclear. The clonotype was recovered from a human donor in good health (CMV status not recorded). Some clones in this sample may be carry-over from other donors' samples. The CDR3 sequence: CASRNRYTDTQYF. The CDR3 nucleotides read TGTGCCAGCAGAAATAGATACACAGATACGCAGTATTTT.